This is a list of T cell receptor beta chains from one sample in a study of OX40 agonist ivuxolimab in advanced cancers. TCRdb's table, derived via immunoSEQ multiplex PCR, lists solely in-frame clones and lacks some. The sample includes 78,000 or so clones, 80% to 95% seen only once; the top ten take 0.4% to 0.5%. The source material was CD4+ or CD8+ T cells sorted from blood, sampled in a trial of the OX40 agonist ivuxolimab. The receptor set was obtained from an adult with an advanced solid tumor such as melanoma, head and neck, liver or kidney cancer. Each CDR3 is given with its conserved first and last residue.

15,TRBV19,CASSIWTSGTYEQYF
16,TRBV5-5,CASSSGQGGTGNTIYF
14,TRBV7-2,CASSVAGKNTEAFF
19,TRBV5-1,CASSLTTELADMNTGELFF
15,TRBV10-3,CAISPPTGLNTEAFF
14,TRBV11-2,CASSPGQRNTEAFF
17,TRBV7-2,CASSFFAVGRSPDTQYF
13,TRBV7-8,CASSALRGNEQFF
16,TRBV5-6,CASSFLSTLAKNIQYF
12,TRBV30,CAWTTYGYEQYF
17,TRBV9,CASSVKLGGPESYEQFF
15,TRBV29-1,CSVRAGTRGGAEAFF
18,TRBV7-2,CASSLPLGSGRAGETQYF
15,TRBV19,CASSTLAGAYFEQYF
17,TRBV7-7,CASSPQPILEGGETQYF
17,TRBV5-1,CASSVGLAGFRTDTQYF
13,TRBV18,CASSLGGYNEQFF
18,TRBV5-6,CASSLGPGANFFSYEQYF
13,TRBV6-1,CASSETDRYEQYF
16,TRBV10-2,CASSEHAGGPRNEQFF
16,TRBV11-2,CASSPGHSSGANVLTF
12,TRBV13,CASSFILREAFF
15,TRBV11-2,CASSREGYYTDTQYF